This T cell receptor beta chain was profiled in a study of T cell changes during pregnancy in multiple sclerosis (dated by TCRdb to between 2017 and 2020). Broadly, across the study: In women with multiple sclerosis, the researchers looked at how the T cell repertoire shifted as pregnancy progressed.

The protocol used for the library was the immunoSEQ multiplex PCR assay. As stored in TCRdb, this immuneACCESS dataset retains in-frame rearrangements with V and J assigned. A fraction of the clones does not appear; measured against another copy, unresolved V genes explain less than half of the discrepancy, and the remainder lacks a known reason. Within this sample are roughly 30,000 clones, with 80% to 90% of them counted one time only. Of the sample, approximately 0.76% falls within the top ten clones. As to this clone: Its antigen target is currently unknown. Base qualities are not recorded, but no much larger clone differs from it by a single base.

Measured from the cysteine to the phenylalanine, the CDR3 is 15 residues long. Left in the record is the CDR3 DNA by itself, 45 bases read in frame from the first base. Sequences MNHEY (CDR1) and SMNVEV (CDR2) are obtained from the germline V gene (reference sequence). V drops 7 bases and J drops 5 bases, leaving 17 bases in between. Sequences were derived from CD4+ T cells from peripheral blood mononuclear cells, sampled in the first trimester of pregnancy. The sequence was obtained from a female donor in good health, enrolled as a control in a pregnancy study. The receptor chain draws on TRBV27 and TRBJ2-2, with an unclear D gene assignment. CDR3 reads: CASTSEKNTTGELFF. The DNA sequence is as follows: TGTGCCAGCACATCGGAGAAAAACACTACCGGGGAGCTGTTTTTT.